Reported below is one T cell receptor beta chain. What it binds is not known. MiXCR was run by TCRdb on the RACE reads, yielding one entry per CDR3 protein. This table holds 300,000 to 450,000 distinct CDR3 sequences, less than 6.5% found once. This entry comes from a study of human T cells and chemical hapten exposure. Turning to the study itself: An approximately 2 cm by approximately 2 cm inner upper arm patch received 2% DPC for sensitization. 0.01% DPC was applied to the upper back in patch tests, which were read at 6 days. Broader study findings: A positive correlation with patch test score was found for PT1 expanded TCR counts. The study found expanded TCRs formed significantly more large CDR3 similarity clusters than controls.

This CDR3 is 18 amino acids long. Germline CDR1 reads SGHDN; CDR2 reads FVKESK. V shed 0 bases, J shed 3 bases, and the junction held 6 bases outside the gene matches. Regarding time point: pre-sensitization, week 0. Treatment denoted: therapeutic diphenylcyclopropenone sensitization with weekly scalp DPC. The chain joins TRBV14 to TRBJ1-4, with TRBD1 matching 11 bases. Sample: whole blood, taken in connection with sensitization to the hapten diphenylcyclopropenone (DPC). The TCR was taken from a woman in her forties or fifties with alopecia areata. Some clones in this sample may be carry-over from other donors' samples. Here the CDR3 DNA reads TGTGCCAGCAGCCAAGAAGGGGACAGGGGGTGGCCTAATGAAAAACTGTTTTTT. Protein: CASSQEGDRGWPNEKLFF. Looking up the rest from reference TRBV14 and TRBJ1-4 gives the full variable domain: EAGVTQFPSHSVIEKGQTVTLRCDPISGHDNLYWYRRVMGKEIKFLLHFVKESKQDESGMPNNRFLAERTGGTYSTLKVQPAELEDSGVYFCASSQEGDRGWPNEKLFFGSGTQLSVL.